In its sample, the clone carrying this T cell receptor (beta chain) was seen a few times. Its antigen is currently unknown. Other DNA sequences in this specimen translate into the identical CDR3. These data are taken from a study of OX40 agonist ivuxolimab in advanced cancers. Across the whole study: Those treated in dose escalation had hepatocellular carcinoma, melanoma, renal cell cancer or head and neck cancer.

Study-wide findings and caveats: At 0.1 to 3.0 mg/kg and by week 6, clonal expansion occurred in CD4+ and CD8+ blood T cells.

The table came from immunoSEQ multiplex PCR; TCRdb's copy has only in-frame clones and leaves some out. This sample has about 48,000 clones, with 83% found just once. The CDR3 extends over 14 amino acids. From germline, CDR1 is LGHNA and CDR2 YSLEER. V shed 6 bases and J 8 bases; nucleotides not matched to a gene: 9. This clonotype was sampled from an adult with an advanced solid tumor such as melanoma, head and neck, liver or kidney cancer. The chain links TRBV4-3 to TRBJ1-4; 7 nucleotides line up with TRBD1. Sequencing was performed on CD4+ or CD8+ T cells sorted from blood, taken in a trial of the OX40 agonist ivuxolimab. The CDR3 sequence: CASSPQGGREKLFF. As DNA, the CDR3 is TGCGCCAGCAGTCCCCAGGGGGGAAGGGAAAAACTGTTTTTT.